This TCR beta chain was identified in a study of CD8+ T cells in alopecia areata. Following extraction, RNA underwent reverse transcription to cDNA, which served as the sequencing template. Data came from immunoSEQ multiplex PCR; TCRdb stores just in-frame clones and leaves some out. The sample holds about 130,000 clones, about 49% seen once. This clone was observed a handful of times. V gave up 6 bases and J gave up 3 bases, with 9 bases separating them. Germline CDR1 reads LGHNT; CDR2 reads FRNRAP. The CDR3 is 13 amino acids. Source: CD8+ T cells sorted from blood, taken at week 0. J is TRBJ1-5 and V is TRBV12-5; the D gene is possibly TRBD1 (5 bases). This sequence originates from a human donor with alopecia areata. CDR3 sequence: CASGWDVNQPQHF. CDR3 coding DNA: TGTGCTAGTGGATGGGACGTCAATCAGCCCCAGCATTTT.